These T cell receptor beta chains were read from a single sample in a study of spatial heterogeneity in lung cancer. TCRdb fed the 5' RACE reads into MiXCR, producing one record per CDR3 protein. The table includes 90,000 to 95,000 distinct CDR3 sequences, approximately 12% detected once. The material sequenced was PBMCs, taken at surgery. Every receptor here comes from a male donor with early-stage non-small cell lung cancer. Each CDR3 is given with its conserved first and last residue. The D gene is left open where the match is weak. Clone size, where shown, is once, few, many, or a class for clones that have expanded.

TRBV15	TRBJ2-2	TRBD2	-	TGTGCCACCAGCAGAGGAGATTTGGGACTAGCGGAGGCCGGGGAGCTGTTTTTT	CATSRGDLGLAEAGELFF
TRBV28	TRBJ2-3	-	many	TGTGCCAGCAGTTTAATGAGTAGCACAGATACGCAGTATTTT	CASSLMSSTDTQYF
TRBV24-1	TRBJ2-1	-	-	TGTGCCACCAGTGAGCCCAGTGTCGCGGCCTCAAGTGAGCAGTTCTTC	CATSEPSVAASSEQFF
TRBV10-3	TRBJ2-2	-	many	TGTGCCATCAGTGAGCTCACAGGGTCCGGGGAGCTGTTTTTT	CAISELTGSGELFF
TRBV10-3	TRBJ1-1	-	few	TGTGCCATCAGTGAGTTGAGGCAGGGTGAAGCTTTCTTT	CAISELRQGEAFF
TRBV29-1	TRBJ1-2	-	-	TGCAGCGTTCTTGTACAGGACTATGGCTACACCTTC	CSVLVQDYGYTF
TRBV7-2	TRBJ2-5	TRBD2	-	TGTGCCAGCAGCCTCTTGGGGTTAGCGGGAGGCTTAGAGACCCAGTACTTC	CASSLLGLAGGLETQYF
TRBV28	TRBJ2-3	-	-	TGTGCCAGCAGTTTGTATGAGCTAGCAGGCACAGATACGCAGTATTTT	CASSLYELAGTDTQYF
TRBV4-1	TRBJ2-7	-	few	TGCGCCAGCAGCTCACGGACGACCCCCGAGCAGTACTTC	CASSSRTTPEQYF
TRBV28	TRBJ2-5	-	many	TGTGCCAGCAGTCCAAGGAGGGGAGGCCAAGAGACCCAGTACTTC	CASSPRRGGQETQYF
TRBV12-3/TRBV12-4	TRBJ2-5	-	-	TGTGCCAGCAGGGGTGACGTACAAGAGACCCAGTACTTC	CASRGDVQETQYF
TRBV20-1	TRBJ1-3	TRBD1	few	TGCAGTGCTCCTAGACAGGGTAACTCTGGAAACACCATATATTTT	CSAPRQGNSGNTIYF
TRBV10-1	TRBJ2-2	-	few	TGCGCCAGCAGCCAAACCGGGACCCTAAGAGCGAACACCGGGGAGCTGTTTTTT	CASSQTGTLRANTGELFF
TRBV10-3	TRBJ1-2	-	many	TGTGCCATCAGACCCGGGCCTCTCCTAGCTAACTATGGCTACACCTTC	CAIRPGPLLANYGYTF
TRBV6-2/TRBV6-3	TRBJ1-6	-	-	TGTGCCAGCAGTTACATAGCTTCACCCCTCCACTTT	CASSYIASPLHF
TRBV6-2/TRBV6-3	TRBJ2-3	-	many	TGTGCCAGCAAGAGCGGTGGGAGGACAGATACGCAGTATTTT	CASKSGGRTDTQYF
TRBV28	TRBJ2-6	-	-	TGTGCCAGCAGCTCCTCGTTAGCTGGGGCCAACGTCCTGACTTTC	CASSSSLAGANVLTF
TRBV5-1	TRBJ2-3	TRBD2	few	TGCGCCAGCAGCTTGAGCGGGGGACTTGAGCGAGCAGATACGCAGTATTTT	CASSLSGGLERADTQYF
TRBV20-1	TRBJ2-5	-	-	TGCAGTGCAGAGAGGACAGTGGGGCTGAAGACCCAGTACTTC	CSAERTVGLKTQYF
TRBV24-1	TRBJ2-3	-	few	TGTGCCACCAGTGGAGGCGCCACAGATACGCAGTATTTT	CATSGGATDTQYF
TRBV5-1	TRBJ2-5	-	-	TGCGCCAGCAGCGATGTTGGGACCCAGTACTTC	CASSDVGTQYF